This TCR beta chain was found in a study of glioma-infiltrating T cells. The study's findings and limits: Gliomas, especially low-grade, showed above-expected tissue-blood divergence; non-neoplastic patients showed below. Only very few CDR3 sequences appeared in both tissue and blood.

CDR3 length equals 16 residues. Germline V gene lookup returns CDR1 MNHEY and CDR2 SMNVEV (reference sequence). Trimming at V came to 5 bases and at J to 2 bases, leaving 9 bases not matched to a gene. In its sample, this clonotype was seen many times. The antigen is undetermined. Amplification of TCR alpha and beta CDR3 regions from RNA used iRepertoire nested multiplex PCR. For one-step reverse transcription and amplification, about 85-400 ng of tissue mRNA or PBMC total RNA was used. A single record per CDR3 protein comes from TCRdb applying MiXCR to the multiplex PCR reads. Among 150,000 to 200,000 distinct CDR3 sequences listed, approximately 30% were seen once.

The sequence derives from a human donor with low-grade glioma or glioblastoma, undergoing nonglioma brain surgery, or in good health (not recorded which). The J gene is TRBJ2-7, the V gene TRBV27; 10 bases map to TRBD1. The material sequenced was glioma tissue, nonneoplastic brain tissue, or PBMCs (not recorded which). The CDR3: CASSPKGQGPPYEQYF. The CDR3 nucleotides read TGTGCCAGCAGTCCCAAGGGACAGGGGCCACCCTACGAGCAGTACTTC.